The source of this TCR beta chain is a study of metastatic and nonmetastatic thyroid tumors. With 4 bases removed from V and 0 bases from J, the gap between germline ends came to 9 bases. Per the germline V gene, CDR1 is SGHNT and CDR2 is YENEEA. This CDR3 is built from 14 residues. TCRdb re-processed the PCR reads through MiXCR. Of some 41,000 clones listed, around 28% are singletons. Thyroid surgery was preceded by no treatment in any patient. The V gene is TRBV11-3, the J gene TRBJ1-1, with D possibly TRBD1 on 6 matching bases. Sequences were obtained from blood. The TCR was taken from a male donor with papillary thyroid cancer or a benign thyroid nodule (not recorded which). Some clones in this sample may be carry-over from other donors' samples. DNA of the CDR3: TGTGCCAGCAGCTGGGGGCCCCTGAACACTGAAGCTTTCTTT. Its translation: CASSWGPLNTEAFF.